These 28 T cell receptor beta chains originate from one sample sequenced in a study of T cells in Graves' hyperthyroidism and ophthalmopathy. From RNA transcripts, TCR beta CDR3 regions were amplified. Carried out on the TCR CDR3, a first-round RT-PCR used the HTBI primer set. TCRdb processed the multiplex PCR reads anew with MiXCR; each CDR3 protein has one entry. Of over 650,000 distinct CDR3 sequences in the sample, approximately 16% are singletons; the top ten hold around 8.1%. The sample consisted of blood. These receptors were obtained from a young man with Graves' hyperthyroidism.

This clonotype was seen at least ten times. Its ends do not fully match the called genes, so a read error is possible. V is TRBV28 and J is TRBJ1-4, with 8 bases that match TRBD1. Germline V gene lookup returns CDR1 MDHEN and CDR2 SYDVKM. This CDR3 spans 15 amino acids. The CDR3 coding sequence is TGTGCCAGCAGTTCTCAGGGGGCCTACAATGAAAAACTATTTTTT. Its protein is CASSSQGAYNEKLFF.

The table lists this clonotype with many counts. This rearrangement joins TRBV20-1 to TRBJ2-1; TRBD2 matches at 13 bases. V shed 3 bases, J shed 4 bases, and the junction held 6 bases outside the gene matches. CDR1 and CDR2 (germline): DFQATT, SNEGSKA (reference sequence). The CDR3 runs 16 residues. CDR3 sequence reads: CSARSGTSGKYNEQFF. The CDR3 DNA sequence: TGCAGTGCTAGGTCCGGGACTAGCGGGAAATACAATGAGCAGTTCTTC.

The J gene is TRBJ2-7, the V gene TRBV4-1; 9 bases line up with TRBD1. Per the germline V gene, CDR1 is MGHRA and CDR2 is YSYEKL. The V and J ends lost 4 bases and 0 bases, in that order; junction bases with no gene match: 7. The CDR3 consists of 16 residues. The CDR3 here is CASSRSDRGVSYEQYF. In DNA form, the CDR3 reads TGCGCCAGCAGCCGTTCGGACAGGGGAGTCTCCTACGAGCAGTACTTC.

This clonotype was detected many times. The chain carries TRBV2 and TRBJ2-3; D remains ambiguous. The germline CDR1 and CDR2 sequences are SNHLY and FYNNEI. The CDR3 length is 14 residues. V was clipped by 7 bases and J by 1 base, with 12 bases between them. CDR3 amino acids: CASKPTGGTDTQYF. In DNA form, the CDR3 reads TGTGCCAGCAAGCCGACTGGGGGCACAGATACGCAGTATTTT. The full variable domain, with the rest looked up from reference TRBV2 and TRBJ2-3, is EPEVTQTPSHQVTQMGQEVILRCVPISNHLYFYWYRQILGQKVEFLVSFYNNEISEKSEIFDDQFSVERPDGSNFTLKIRSTKLEDSAMYFCASKPTGGTDTQYFGPGTRLTVL.

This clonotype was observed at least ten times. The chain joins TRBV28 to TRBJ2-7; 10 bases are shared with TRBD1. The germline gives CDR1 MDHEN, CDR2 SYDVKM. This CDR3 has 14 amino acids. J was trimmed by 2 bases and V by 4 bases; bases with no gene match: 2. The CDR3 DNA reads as TGTGCCAGCAGTTGGACAGGGGGGCCCTACGAGCAGTACTTC. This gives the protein CASSWTGGPYEQYF. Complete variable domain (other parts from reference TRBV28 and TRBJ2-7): DVKVTQSSRYLVKRTGEKVFLECVQDMDHENMFWYRQDPGLGLRLIYFSYDVKMKEKGDIPEGYSVSREKKERFSLILESASTNQTSMYLCASSWTGGPYEQYFGPGTRLTVT.

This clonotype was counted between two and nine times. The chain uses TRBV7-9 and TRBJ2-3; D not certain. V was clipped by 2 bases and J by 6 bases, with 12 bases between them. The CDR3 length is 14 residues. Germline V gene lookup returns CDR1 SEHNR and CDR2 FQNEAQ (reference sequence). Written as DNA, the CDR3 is TGTGCCAGCAGCTTATCCCGACTGGAGGATACGCAGTATTTT. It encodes CASSLSRLEDTQYF. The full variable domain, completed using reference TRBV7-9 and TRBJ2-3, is DTGVSQNPRHKITKRGQNVTFRCDPISEHNRLYWYRQTLGQGPEFLTYFQNEAQLEKSRLLSDRFSAERPKGSFSTLEIQRTEQGDSAMYLCASSLSRLEDTQYFGPGTRLTVL.

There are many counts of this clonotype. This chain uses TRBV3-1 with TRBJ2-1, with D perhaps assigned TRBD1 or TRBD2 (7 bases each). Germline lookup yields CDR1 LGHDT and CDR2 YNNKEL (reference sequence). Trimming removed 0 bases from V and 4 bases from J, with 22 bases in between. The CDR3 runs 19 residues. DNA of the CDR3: TGTGCCAGCAGCCAAGAGCGGGAGAGCGTAAGACAGGGTTACAATGAGCAGTTCTTC. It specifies CASSQERESVRQGYNEQFF.

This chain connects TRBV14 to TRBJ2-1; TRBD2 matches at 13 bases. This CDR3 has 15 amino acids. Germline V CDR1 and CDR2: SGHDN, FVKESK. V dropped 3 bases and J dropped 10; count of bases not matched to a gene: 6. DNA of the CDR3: TGTGCCAGCAGCCACTGGACTAGCGGGAGTTGGGAGCAGTTCTTC. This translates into CASSHWTSGSWEQFF.

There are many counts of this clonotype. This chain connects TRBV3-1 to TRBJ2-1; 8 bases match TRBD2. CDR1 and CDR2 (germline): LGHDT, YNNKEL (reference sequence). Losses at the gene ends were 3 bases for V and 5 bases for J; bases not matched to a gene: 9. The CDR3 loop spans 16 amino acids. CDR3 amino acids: CASSQKAGEPDNEQFF. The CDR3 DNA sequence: TGTGCCAGCAGCCAGAAAGCGGGAGAACCCGACAATGAGCAGTTCTTC.

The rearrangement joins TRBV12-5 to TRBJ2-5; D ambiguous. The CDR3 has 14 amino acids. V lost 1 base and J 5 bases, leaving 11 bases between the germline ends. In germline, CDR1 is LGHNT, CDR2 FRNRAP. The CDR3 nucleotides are TGTGCTAGTGGTTTGGGACAAATGGCTGAGACCCAGTACTTC. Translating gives CASGLGQMAETQYF.

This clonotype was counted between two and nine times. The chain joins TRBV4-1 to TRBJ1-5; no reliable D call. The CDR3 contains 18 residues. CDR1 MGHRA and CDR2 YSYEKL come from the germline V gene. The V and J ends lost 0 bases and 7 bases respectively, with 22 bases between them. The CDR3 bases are TGCGCCAGCAGCCAAGATCTAATCGCCAGAGGGCTCAAACAGCCCCAGCATTTT. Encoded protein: CASSQDLIARGLKQPQHF.

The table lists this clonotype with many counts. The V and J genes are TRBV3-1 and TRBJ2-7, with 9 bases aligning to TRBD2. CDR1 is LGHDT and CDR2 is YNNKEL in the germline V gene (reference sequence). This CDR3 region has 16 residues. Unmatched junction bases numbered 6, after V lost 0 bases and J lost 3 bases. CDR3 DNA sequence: TGTGCCAGCAGCCAAGATTTGATAGCGGGAGACTACGAGCAGTACTTC. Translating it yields CASSQDLIAGDYEQYF.

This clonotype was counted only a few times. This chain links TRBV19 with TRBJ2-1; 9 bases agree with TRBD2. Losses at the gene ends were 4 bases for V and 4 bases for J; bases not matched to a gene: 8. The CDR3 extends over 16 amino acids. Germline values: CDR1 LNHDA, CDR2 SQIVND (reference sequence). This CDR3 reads CASSTLGGRAYNEQFF. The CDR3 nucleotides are TGTGCCAGTAGTACCTTGGGCGGGAGGGCTTACAATGAGCAGTTCTTC. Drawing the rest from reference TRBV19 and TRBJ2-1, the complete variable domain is DGGITQSPKYLFRKEGQNVTLSCEQNLNHDAMYWYRQDPGQGLRLIYYSQIVNDFQKGDIAEGYSVSREKKESFPLTVTSAQKNPTAFYLCASSTLGGRAYNEQFFGPGTRLTVL.

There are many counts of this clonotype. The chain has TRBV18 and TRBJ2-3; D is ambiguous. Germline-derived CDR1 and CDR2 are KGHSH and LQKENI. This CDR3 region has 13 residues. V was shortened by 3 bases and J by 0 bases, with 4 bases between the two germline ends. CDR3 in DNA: TGTGCCAGCTCACCGTCAAGCACAGATACGCAGTATTTT. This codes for CASSPSSTDTQYF.

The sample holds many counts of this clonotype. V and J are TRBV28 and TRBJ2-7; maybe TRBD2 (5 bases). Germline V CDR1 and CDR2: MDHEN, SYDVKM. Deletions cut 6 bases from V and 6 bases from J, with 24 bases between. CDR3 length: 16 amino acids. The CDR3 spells CASSLRGGLVYREQYF. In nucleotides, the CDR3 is TGTGCCAGCAGCCTCCGCGGCGGGTTGGTCTACCGCGAGCAGTACTTC.

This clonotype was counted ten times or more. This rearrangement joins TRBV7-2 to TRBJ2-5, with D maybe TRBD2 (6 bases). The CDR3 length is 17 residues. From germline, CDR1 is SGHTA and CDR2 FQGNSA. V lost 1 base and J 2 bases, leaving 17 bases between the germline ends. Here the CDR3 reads CASSLVLRAGGQETQYF. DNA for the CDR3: TGTGCCAGCAGCTTAGTATTGCGGGCCGGAGGGCAAGAGACCCAGTACTTC.

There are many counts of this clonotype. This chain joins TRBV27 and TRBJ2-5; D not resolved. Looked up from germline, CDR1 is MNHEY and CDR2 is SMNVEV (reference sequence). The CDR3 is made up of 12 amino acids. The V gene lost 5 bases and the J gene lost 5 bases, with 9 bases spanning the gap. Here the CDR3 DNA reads TGTGCCAGCAGTCCGACGAGGGAGACCCAGTACTTC. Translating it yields CASSPTRETQYF.

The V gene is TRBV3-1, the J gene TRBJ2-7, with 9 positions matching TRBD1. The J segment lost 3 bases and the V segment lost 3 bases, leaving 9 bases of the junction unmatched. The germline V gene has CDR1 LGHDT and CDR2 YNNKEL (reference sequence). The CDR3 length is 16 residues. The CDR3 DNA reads TGTGCCAGCAGCCACCGGACAGGGGCCGGAATCTACGAGCAGTACTTC. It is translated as CASSHRTGAGIYEQYF.

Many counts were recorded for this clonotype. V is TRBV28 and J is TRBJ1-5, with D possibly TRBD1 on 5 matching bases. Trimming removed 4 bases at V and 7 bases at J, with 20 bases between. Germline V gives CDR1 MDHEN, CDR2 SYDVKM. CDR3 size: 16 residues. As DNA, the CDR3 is TGTGCCAGCAGTTCTCCAACAGGACTATTTCCCCAGCCCCAGCATTTT. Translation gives CASSSPTGLFPQPQHF.

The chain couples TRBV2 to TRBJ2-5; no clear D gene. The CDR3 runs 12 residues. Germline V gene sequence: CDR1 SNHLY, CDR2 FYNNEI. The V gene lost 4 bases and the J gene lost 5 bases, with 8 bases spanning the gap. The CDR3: CASSGNEETQYF. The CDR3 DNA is TGTGCCAGCAGTGGGAATGAGGAGACCCAGTACTTC.

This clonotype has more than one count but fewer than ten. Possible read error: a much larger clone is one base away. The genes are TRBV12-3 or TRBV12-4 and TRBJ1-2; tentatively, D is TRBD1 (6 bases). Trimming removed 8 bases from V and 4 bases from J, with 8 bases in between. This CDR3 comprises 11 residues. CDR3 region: CASGQTYGYTF. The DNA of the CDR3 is TGTGCCAGCGGACAGACCTATGGCTACACCTTC.

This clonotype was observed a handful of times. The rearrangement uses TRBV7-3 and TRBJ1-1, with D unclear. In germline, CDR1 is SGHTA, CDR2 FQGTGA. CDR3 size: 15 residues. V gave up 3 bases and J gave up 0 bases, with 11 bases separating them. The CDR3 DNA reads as TGTGCCAGCAGCTTTCTCCAGGCTATGAACACTGAAGCTTTCTTT. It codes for CASSFLQAMNTEAFF.

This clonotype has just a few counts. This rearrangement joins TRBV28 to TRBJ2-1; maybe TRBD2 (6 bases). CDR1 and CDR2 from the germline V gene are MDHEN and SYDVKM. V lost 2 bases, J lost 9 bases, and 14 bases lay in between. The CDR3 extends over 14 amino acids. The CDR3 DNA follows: TGTGCCAGCAGTTTAGCGGGATATGACAGTGAGCAGTTCTTC. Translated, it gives CASSLAGYDSEQFF.

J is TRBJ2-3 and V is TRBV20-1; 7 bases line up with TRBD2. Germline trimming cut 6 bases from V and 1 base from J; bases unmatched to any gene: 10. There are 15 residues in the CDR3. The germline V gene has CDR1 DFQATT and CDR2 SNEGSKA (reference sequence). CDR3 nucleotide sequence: TGCAGTGCCTCCCCTAGCGGCTGGGGCACAGATACGCAGTATTTT. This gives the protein CSASPSGWGTDTQYF.

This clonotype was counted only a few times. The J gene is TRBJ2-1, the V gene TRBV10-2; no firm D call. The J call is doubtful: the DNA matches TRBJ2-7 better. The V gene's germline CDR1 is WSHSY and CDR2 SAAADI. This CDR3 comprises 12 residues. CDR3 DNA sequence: TGCGCCAGCAGTGAGGCCCACAATGAGCAGTACTTC. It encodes CASSEAHNEQYF.

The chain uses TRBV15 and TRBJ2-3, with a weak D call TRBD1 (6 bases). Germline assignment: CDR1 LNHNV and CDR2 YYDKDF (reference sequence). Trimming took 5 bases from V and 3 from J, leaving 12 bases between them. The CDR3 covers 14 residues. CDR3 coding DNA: TGTGCCACCAGCTGGCTAGGGACAACAGATACGCAGTATTTT. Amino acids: CATSWLGTTDTQYF.

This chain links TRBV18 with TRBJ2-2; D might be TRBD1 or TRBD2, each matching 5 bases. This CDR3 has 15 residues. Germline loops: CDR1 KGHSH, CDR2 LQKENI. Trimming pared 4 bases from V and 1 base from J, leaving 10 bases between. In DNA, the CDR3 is TGTGCCAGCTCACAACGGGGCTTGAACACCGGGGAGCTGTTTTTT. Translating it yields CASSQRGLNTGELFF.

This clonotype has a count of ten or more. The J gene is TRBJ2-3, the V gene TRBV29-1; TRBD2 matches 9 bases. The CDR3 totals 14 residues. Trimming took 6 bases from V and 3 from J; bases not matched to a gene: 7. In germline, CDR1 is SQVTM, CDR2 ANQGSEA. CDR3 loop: CSVGSGSGTDTQYF. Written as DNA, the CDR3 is TGCAGCGTCGGTAGCGGGAGTGGGACAGATACGCAGTATTTT.